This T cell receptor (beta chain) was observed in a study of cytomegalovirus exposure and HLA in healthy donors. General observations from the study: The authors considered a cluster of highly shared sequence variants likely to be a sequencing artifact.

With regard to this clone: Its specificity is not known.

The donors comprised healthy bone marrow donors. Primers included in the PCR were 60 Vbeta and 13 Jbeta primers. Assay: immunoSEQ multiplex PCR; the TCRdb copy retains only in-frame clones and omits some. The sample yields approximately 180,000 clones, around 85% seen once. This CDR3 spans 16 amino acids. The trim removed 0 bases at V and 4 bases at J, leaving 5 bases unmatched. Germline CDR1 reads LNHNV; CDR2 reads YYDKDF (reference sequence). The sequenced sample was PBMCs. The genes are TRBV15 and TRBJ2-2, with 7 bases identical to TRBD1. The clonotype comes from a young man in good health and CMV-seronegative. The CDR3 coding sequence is TGTGCCACCAGCAGAGACCACAGGGGACGCACCGGGGAGCTGTTTTTT. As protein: CATSRDHRGRTGELFF.